These 15 T cell receptor beta chains originate from one sample sequenced in a study of Ad26.COV2.S vaccination and SARS-CoV-2 variants. The treatment was: about 20 received Ad26.COV2.S at low or high dose, single or two shots; five or six received placebo; per-sample allocation not given. Collection of samples fell on day 63 after the first vaccine or placebo injection. Data came from immunoSEQ multiplex PCR; TCRdb stores just in-frame clones and leaves some out. The sample shows about 320,000 clones, 85% of them seen only once. Specimen: peripheral blood, collected in a trial of Ad26.COV2.S vaccine versus placebo. The receptor set was obtained from a person aged 18 to 65 who received the Ad26.COV2.S COVID-19 vaccine or a placebo.

The rearrangement links TRBV29-1 to TRBJ2-3; 7 nucleotides agree with TRBD2. With 8 bases clipped from V and 1 base from J, the junction kept 6 bases outside the gene matches. The CDR3 consists of 13 residues. Germline-derived CDR1 and CDR2 are SQVTM and ANQGSEA. The CDR3 spells CSRVGGGTDTQYF. CDR3 in DNA: TGCAGCCGTGTGGGGGGGGGCACAGATACGCAGTATTTT.

The CDR3 nucleotides are TGCGCCAGCAGCCCCCCCCGGCAGGGGAACACCGGGGAGCTGTTTTTT. This encodes CASSPPRQGNTGELFF. V is TRBV5-1 and J is TRBJ2-2, with TRBD1 as a possible D gene (5 bases). CDR1 is SGHRS and CDR2 is YFSETQ in the germline V gene. V was shortened by 4 bases and J by 1 base, with 14 bases between the two germline ends. This CDR3 region has 16 residues.

V gene TRBV11-2 combines with J gene TRBJ2-7; maybe TRBD2 (5 bases). The V gene's germline CDR1 is SGHAT and CDR2 FQNNGV. CDR3 length: 14 residues. The V gene lost 6 bases and the J gene lost 2 bases, with 14 bases spanning the gap. Here the CDR3 reads CASRPLRRPYEQYF. The DNA of the CDR3 is TGTGCCAGCAGACCCCTCCGGAGGCCCTACGAGCAGTACTTC.

The J gene is TRBJ1-2, the V gene TRBV6-1; D gene uncertain. This CDR3 is built from 16 residues. Per germline, CDR1 MNHNS and CDR2 SASEGT. Trimming stripped 1 base from V and 4 bases from J, with 16 bases between. The CDR3 loop is CASSEGGIGLTYGYTF. DNA for the CDR3: TGTGCCAGCAGTGAAGGGGGTATAGGTCTTACCTATGGCTACACCTTC.

The rearrangement joins TRBV11-1 to TRBJ2-3, with D tentatively TRBD1 or TRBD2 (6 bases each). The CDR3 has 15 amino acids. Germline loops: CDR1 SGHAT, CDR2 FQDESV (reference sequence). Trimming removed 7 bases from V and 4 bases from J, with 18 bases in between. The CDR3 loop is CASTSGRGAADTQYF. CDR3 nucleotide sequence: TGTGCCAGCACCTCGGGTAGGGGGGCGGCAGATACGCAGTATTTT.

The chain uses TRBV7-9 and TRBJ2-2; 7 nucleotides align to TRBD2. CDR1 SEHNR and CDR2 FQNEAQ come from the germline V gene (reference sequence). CDR3 length: 18 amino acids. Trimming took 0 bases from V and 7 from J; bases not matched to a gene: 14. The CDR3 DNA is TGTGCCAGCAGCTTAGCTATTCGACTAGCAAAAGGAGTCGGGGAGCTGTTTTTT. This translates into CASSLAIRLAKGVGELFF.

This clone has a handful of counts. The J gene is TRBJ2-6, the V gene TRBV6-4; tentative D call: TRBD1 (6 bases). V was shortened by 3 bases and J by 1 base, with 10 bases between the two germline ends. The CDR3 is 16 amino acids. Germline values: CDR1 MRHNA, CDR2 SNTAGT. In nucleotides, the CDR3 is TGTGCCAGCAGTGAAGACGGACAGTCTGGGGCCAACGTCCTGACTTTC. It is translated as CASSEDGQSGANVLTF.

The J gene is TRBJ1-6, the V gene TRBV4-2; D is ambiguous. Germline CDR1 LGHNA, CDR2 YNFKEQ. V lost 0 bases and J lost 13, with 10 bases in between. This CDR3 region has 13 residues. CDR3 in amino acids: CASSQDVQSPLHF. The DNA of the CDR3 is TGTGCCAGCAGCCAAGACGTCCAATCCCCCCTCCACTTT.

The rearrangement uses TRBV5-1 and TRBJ2-2, with 12 bases matching TRBD2. CDR3 length: 17 amino acids. V dropped 4 bases and J dropped 4; count of bases not matched to a gene: 8. The germline V gene encodes CDR1 SGHRS and CDR2 YFSETQ. The CDR3 sequence is CASSPTSGGPRTGELFF. The DNA of the CDR3 is TGCGCCAGCAGCCCTACTAGCGGGGGGCCGCGCACCGGGGAGCTGTTTTTT.

The sample holds one count of this clone. The chain links TRBV7-9 to TRBJ2-1; possibly TRBD2 for D (5 bases). CDR1 is SEHNR, CDR2 FQNEAQ, per germline (reference sequence). V was shortened by 1 base and J by 0 bases, with 16 bases between the two germline ends. The CDR3 spans 18 residues. CDR3 in DNA: TGTGCCAGCAGCTTAGTGTTCGGCGGGCCAAGCTCCTACAATGAGCAGTTCTTC. It encodes CASSLVFGGPSSYNEQFF.

The DNA of the CDR3 is TGTGCCAGCTCACCACCCGGACAGGGAAACTACGAGCAGTACTTC. As protein: CASSPPGQGNYEQYF. J is TRBJ2-7 and V is TRBV18, with 8 bases lining up with TRBD1. Trimming removed 0 bases from V and 3 bases from J; junction bases left unmatched: 4. The CDR3 loop spans 15 amino acids. The germline CDR1 and CDR2 sequences are KGHSH and LQKENI. Supplemented by reference TRBV18 and TRBJ2-7, the full variable domain reads NAGVMQNPRHLVRRRGQEARLRCSPMKGHSHVYWYRQLPEEGLKFMVYLQKENIIDESGMPKERFSAEFPKEGPSILRIQQVVRGDSAAYFCASSPPGQGNYEQYFGPGTRLTVT.

This clone occurred a few times. CDR3 in amino acids: CASSFVPDRLAGSRYTGELFF. The CDR3 nucleotides read TGTGCCAGCAGTTTCGTACCGGATCGACTAGCGGGGAGCAGGTACACCGGGGAGCTGTTTTTT. This sequence joins TRBV28 and TRBJ2-2; 11 nucleotides agree with TRBD2. Unmatched junction bases numbered 18, after V lost 3 bases and J lost 3 bases. The CDR3 has 21 residues. Germline CDR1 MDHEN, CDR2 SYDVKM.

This sequence joins TRBV20-1 and TRBJ1-6; D may be TRBD1 (5 bases). The CDR3 loop spans 15 amino acids. Per germline, CDR1 DFQATT and CDR2 SNEGSKA (reference sequence). Trimming removed 3 bases from V and 6 bases from J, with 15 bases in between. The CDR3 DNA reads TGCAGTGCTAGTGGGGTGTTCGACAGTAATTCACCCCTCCACTTT. Amino acids: CSASGVFDSNSPLHF.

The chain combines TRBV28 with TRBJ2-2, with D possibly TRBD1 on 6 matching bases. The V gene lost 5 bases and the J gene lost 4 bases, with 17 bases spanning the gap. This CDR3 contains 16 residues. CDR1 is MDHEN, CDR2 SYDVKM, per germline. CDR3 protein: CASSLHRAKRTGELFF. In DNA, the CDR3 is TGTGCCAGCAGTCTCCACAGGGCTAAACGCACCGGGGAGCTGTTTTTT.

V gene TRBV27 combines with J gene TRBJ1-5; 7 bases are a match to TRBD1. Per the germline V gene, CDR1 is MNHEY and CDR2 is SMNVEV (reference sequence). This CDR3 contains 15 residues. J gave up 2 bases and V 5 bases, and 6 bases lay outside the gene matches. The CDR3 region is CASSPRQGGNQPQHF. CDR3 DNA sequence: TGTGCCAGCAGTCCTAGACAGGGAGGCAATCAGCCCCAGCATTTT.